This T cell receptor (beta chain) comes out of a study of molecular identifiers for immune sequencing clone quantification. Findings and limits, study-wide: In naive cells, clones above 20 RNA copies held under 1% of molecules, whereas in effector cells they held over 98%.

TCRdb itself ran the PCR reads through MiXCR, one entry per CDR3 protein. The sample lists about 320,000 distinct CDR3 sequences, around a fifth occurring once. Source material for naive CD8 libraries was roughly 20,000 to 1,000,000 sorted cells, with 10%, 30% or 50% RNA. The V and J ends lost 7 bases and 3 bases respectively, with 21 bases between them. The CDR3 extends over 17 amino acids. Concerning this clonotype: Its antigen is currently unknown.

Sequenced sample: naive CD8+ T cells from blood, with Jurkat cell RNA spiked in. Subset in this sample: FACS-sorted CD8+CD4-CCR7+CD45RA+ naive T cells. The chain combines TRBV12-3 or TRBV12-4 with TRBJ2-2; tentative D call: TRBD2 (5 bases). The clonotype comes from a human donor in good health. Some libraries in this study had Jurkat cell RNA spiked in. The CDR3 spells CASNQASGRLDTGELFF. CDR3 DNA: TGTGCCAGCAATCAAGCGAGCGGCAGGTTGGACACCGGGGAGCTGTTTTTT.